This T cell receptor (beta chain) came from a study of T cell responses to AZD1222 COVID-19 vaccine. Study-level information: Pooling was applied to second doses at about 4 or about 12 weeks. General study results and limits: Most donors were white British, females outnumbered males, and clonal diversity was possibly underestimated. There were vaccine-associated CD4 TCRs across spike, dominant at 160-218 and 743-854.

Sequenced by immunoSEQ multiplex PCR; TCRdb stores in-frame clones only, minus some. The sample carries around 110,000 clones, 80% to 90% recorded once. Worth noting for this clone: Its antigen is as yet unknown.

The source is an adult in good health. Sequencing was performed on peripheral blood, taken on day 0 of AZD1222 vaccination.

CDR3 sequence reads: CASSPLTSGRSTDTQYF. The DNA for the CDR3 is TGTGCCAGCAGCCCGTTGACTAGCGGGAGGAGCACAGATACGCAGTATTTT. The rearrangement uses TRBV7-8 and TRBJ2-3, with 13 bases lining up with TRBD2. The CDR3 sequence is 17 residues long. Germline CDR1 SGHVS, CDR2 FQNEAQ. Unmatched junction bases numbered 5, after V lost 5 bases and J lost 0 bases.